These 25 T cell receptor beta chains were all obtained from the same sample, sequenced in a study of Ad26.COV2.S vaccination and SARS-CoV-2 variants. Assay: immunoSEQ multiplex PCR; the TCRdb copy retains only in-frame clones and omits some. The profile shows hundreds of thousands of clones, 80% to 90% of them singletons. Documented treatment: roughly 20 received Ad26.COV2.S at low or high dose, single or two shots; roughly five received placebo; per-sample allocation not given. The samples date from day 63 after the first vaccine or placebo injection. The sample here was peripheral blood, taken in a trial of Ad26.COV2.S vaccine versus placebo. The receptors derive from a person aged 18-65 years who received the Ad26.COV2.S COVID-19 vaccine or a placebo.

The chain is built from TRBV4-3 and TRBJ2-7, with D perhaps being TRBD1 or TRBD2 (6 bases each). The CDR3 has 15 residues. Germline V gives CDR1 LGHNA, CDR2 YSLEER. V dropped 0 bases and J dropped 1 base, with 10 bases sitting between them. The CDR3 region has the DNA TGCGCCAGCAGCCAAGAAGGGGGGCGGTCCTACGAGCAGTACTTC. Translated, it gives CASSQEGGRSYEQYF.

The chain is built from TRBV6-4 and TRBJ1-3, with D uncertain. The CDR3 extends over 17 amino acids. Germline assignment: CDR1 MRHNA and CDR2 SNTAGT. V gave up 0 bases and J gave up 2 bases, with 14 bases separating them. The CDR3 DNA sequence: TGTGCCAGCAGTGACTCGAACCCGGGAATTCCTGGAAACACCATATATTTT. This encodes CASSDSNPGIPGNTIYF.

The rearrangement links TRBV10-3 to TRBJ1-1; D remains ambiguous. The germline V gene encodes CDR1 ENHRY and CDR2 SYGVKD. V lost 3 bases and J lost 3, with 14 bases in between. This CDR3 comprises 15 residues. The CDR3 nucleotides read TGTGCCATCAGTGACCCCCCCGGGAGGGACACTGAAGCTTTCTTT. This sequence encodes CAISDPPGRDTEAFF.

For the CDR3, the DNA is TGTGCCAGCAGCGTAATGGAGGGGGGGCAAGAGACCCAGTACTTC. Translating it yields CASSVMEGGQETQYF. The V gene is TRBV9, the J gene TRBJ2-5, with TRBD2 as a possible D gene (7 bases). Germline V CDR1 and CDR2: SGDLS, YYNGEE. V gave up 1 base and J gave up 2 bases, with 12 bases separating them. This CDR3 is built from 15 residues.

The chain uses TRBV30 and TRBJ2-5; TRBD1 or TRBD2 may be the D gene (5 bases each). CDR1 and CDR2 (germline): GTSNPN, SVGIG (reference sequence). This CDR3 has 13 residues. Between the trimmed V and J ends, which lost 5 bases and 2 bases, there was a span of 12 bases. The CDR3 DNA sequence: TGTGCCTGGGGGGGTGGGCGACAAGAGACCCAGTACTTC. Translated, it gives CAWGGGRQETQYF.

V is TRBV24-1 and J is TRBJ2-1; the D gene could be TRBD1 or TRBD2 (5 bases each). CDR1 KGHDR and CDR2 SFDVKD come from the germline V gene. V was cut by 5 bases and J by 0 bases, with 22 bases left in between. The CDR3 contains 19 residues. This chain's CDR3 is CATSGGRAGQTDSYNEQFF. In nucleotides, the CDR3 is TGTGCCACCAGTGGGGGACGAGCCGGACAAACCGACTCCTACAATGAGCAGTTCTTC.

The chain links TRBV30 to TRBJ1-5; D is perhaps TRBD1 (5 bases). V was cut by 2 bases and J by 6 bases, with 11 bases left in between. This CDR3 contains 13 residues. Germline CDR1 is GTSNPN and CDR2 is SVGIG (reference sequence). CDR3 residues: CAWSPRVSQPQHF. The CDR3 nucleotides read TGTGCCTGGAGTCCCAGGGTCAGTCAGCCCCAGCATTTT.

V gene TRBV11-1 combines with J gene TRBJ1-6, with a tentative D call TRBD1 (5 bases). The CDR3 contains 13 residues. Trimming pared 6 bases from V and 10 bases from J, leaving 13 bases between. CDR1 is SGHAT, CDR2 FQDESV, per germline (reference sequence). As DNA, the CDR3 is TGTGCCAGCAGTAATGACAGACACTCACCCCTCCACTTT. Translation gives CASSNDRHSPLHF.

V usage is TRBV5-4 and J usage is TRBJ2-5; D unresolved. V lost 0 bases and J lost 2, with 8 bases in between. CDR3 length: 14 residues. Germline V lookup: CDR1 SGHNT, CDR2 YYREEE (reference sequence). CDR3 sequence (DNA): TGTGCCAGCAGCTTGGGACTGCAGCAAGAGACCCAGTACTTC. Translating it yields CASSLGLQQETQYF.

The chain joins TRBV7-6 to TRBJ2-7, with D possibly matching TRBD2 (6 bases). CDR3 length: 16 residues. V was trimmed by 3 bases and J by 7 bases, leaving 22 bases between them. The V gene's germline CDR1 is SGHVS and CDR2 FNYEAQ. The DNA for the CDR3 is TGTGCCAGCAGCTTGTCCTCACTCGGGGGAGCGGGTGAGCAGTACTTC. Translating gives CASSLSSLGGAGEQYF.

The rearrangement links TRBV7-8 to TRBJ2-1; 11 bases match TRBD1. CDR1 is SGHVS, CDR2 FQNEAQ, per germline. V lost 2 bases and J lost 4; bases outside the gene matches: 10. This CDR3 comprises 18 residues. The CDR3 DNA is TGTGCCAGCAGCTTACTTGCCGGGACAGGGGGGGATTACAATGAGCAGTTCTTC. Its protein product is CASSLLAGTGGDYNEQFF.

The V gene is TRBV7-2, the J gene TRBJ2-2; D remains ambiguous. Deletions cut 4 bases from V and 7 bases from J, with 10 bases between. The length of the CDR3 is 13 residues. Germline CDR1 reads SGHTA; CDR2 reads FQGNSA. This chain's CDR3 is CASSSWMDGELFF. The CDR3 coding sequence is TGTGCCAGCAGCTCTTGGATGGACGGGGAGCTGTTTTTT. Complete variable domain (other parts from reference TRBV7-2 and TRBJ2-2): GAGVSQSPSNKVTEKGKDVELRCDPISGHTALYWYRQSLGQGLEFLIYFQGNSAPDKSGLPSDRFSAERTGGSVSTLTIQRTQQEDSAVYLCASSSWMDGELFFGEGSRLTVL.

The chain is built from TRBV5-1 and TRBJ2-3, with 8 bases aligning to TRBD2. This CDR3 is built from 17 residues. Looked up from germline, CDR1 is SGHRS and CDR2 is YFSETQ. Unmatched junction bases numbered 12, after V lost 0 bases and J lost 6 bases. In DNA, the CDR3 is TGCGCCAGCAGCTTGGCCGTTGCGGCGGGGGGTGCGGATACGCAGTATTTT. Amino acid sequence: CASSLAVAAGGADTQYF.

The CDR3 region has the DNA TGTGCCAGCAGTGAAGAAGGTTCGCAGTATTTT. This translates into CASSEEGSQYF. The V call is TRBV2, the J call TRBJ2-3; unclear D gene. With 1 base removed from V and 10 bases from J, the gap between germline ends came to 6 bases. In germline, CDR1 is SNHLY, CDR2 FYNNEI. CDR3 length equals 11 residues.

The chain uses TRBV30 and TRBJ2-1; D possibly corresponds to TRBD2 (6 bases). Trimming took 1 base from V and 8 from J, leaving 12 bases between them. Germline V CDR1 and CDR2: GTSNPN, SVGIG (reference sequence). This CDR3 has 13 amino acids. Written as DNA, the CDR3 is TGTGCCTGGAGTGCCGGAGGGACCCATGAGCAGTTCTTC. It is translated as CAWSAGGTHEQFF.

This chain links TRBV27 with TRBJ1-6, with 10 nucleotides matching TRBD1. V lost 5 bases and J lost 6; bases outside the gene matches: 4. The CDR3 runs 15 residues. Germline V gene sequence: CDR1 MNHEY, CDR2 SMNVEV (reference sequence). As DNA, the CDR3 is TGTGCCAGCAGTCGACAGGGGGCTGTTAATTCACCCCTCCACTTT. This codes for CASSRQGAVNSPLHF.

This clone came up a few times. The chain combines TRBV9 with TRBJ1-1; D call uncertain. V shed 2 bases and J shed 3 bases, with 8 bases lying between them. The length of the CDR3 is 13 residues. The germline V gene has CDR1 SGDLS and CDR2 YYNGEE. In nucleotides, the CDR3 is TGTGCCAGCAGCGTTGGCGGTTACACTGAAGCTTTCTTT. This sequence encodes CASSVGGYTEAFF.

Concerning this clone itself: Other nucleotide sequences in the sample specify the same CDR3. This chain uses TRBV6-5 with TRBJ1-1, with TRBD1 as a possible D gene (5 bases). Germline-derived CDR1 and CDR2 are MNHEY and SVGAGI. Trimming cost V 5 bases and J 5 bases, with 12 bases left between them. This CDR3 comprises 13 residues. The CDR3 reads CASSLSGGTEAFF. CDR3 nucleotide sequence: TGTGCCAGCAGTCTCTCCGGGGGGACTGAAGCTTTCTTT.

The chain uses TRBV18 and TRBJ1-5; D not resolved. The CDR3 is made up of 14 amino acids. V lost 3 bases to trimming and J lost 8 bases, with 14 bases between them. Germline V CDR1 and CDR2: KGHSH, LQKENI. The DNA for the CDR3 is TGTGCCAGCTCACCGGCCGGGAACCTTGAGCCCCAGCATTTT. Translated, it gives CASSPAGNLEPQHF. Drawing the rest from reference TRBV18 and TRBJ1-5, the complete variable domain is NAGVMQNPRHLVRRRGQEARLRCSPMKGHSHVYWYRQLPEEGLKFMVYLQKENIIDESGMPKERFSAEFPKEGPSILRIQQVVRGDSAAYFCASSPAGNLEPQHFGDGTRLSIL.

This chain joins TRBV24-1 and TRBJ2-5; D is unresolved. This CDR3 comprises 13 residues. Trimming pared 4 bases from V and 1 base from J, leaving 6 bases between. Germline V gives CDR1 KGHDR, CDR2 SFDVKD. This CDR3 reads CATSDTAQETQYF. The DNA for the CDR3 is TGTGCCACCAGTGACACAGCCCAAGAGACCCAGTACTTC.

J is TRBJ2-5 and V is TRBV15, with D possibly TRBD2 on 6 matching bases. The CDR3 is 14 residues long. Germline V gene data show CDR1 as LNHNV and CDR2 as YYDKDF (reference sequence). V lost 5 bases, J lost 2 bases, and 12 bases lay in between. CDR3 nucleotides: TGTGCCACCAGCTTTGGGGACTTACAAGAGACCCAGTACTTC. Its protein is CATSFGDLQETQYF.

In regard to this clone: The sample holds other DNA sequences that translate to the same CDR3. The chain employs TRBV7-2 and TRBJ1-4; possibly TRBD1 for D (6 bases). The germline V gene encodes CDR1 SGHTA and CDR2 FQGNSA. V was pared by 3 bases and J by 5 bases, with 7 bases between. The CDR3 runs to 13 residues. The CDR3 coding sequence is TGTGCCAGCAGCTTCGGGGGCAATGAAAAACTGTTTTTT. It encodes CASSFGGNEKLFF.

The chain uses TRBV25-1 and TRBJ2-5; 8 bases map to TRBD2. J gave up 5 bases and V 0 bases, and 5 bases lay outside the gene matches. The CDR3 runs 15 residues. Germline CDR1 is MGHDK and CDR2 is SYGVNS. CDR3 loop: CASSEYGGARETQYF. Written as DNA, the CDR3 is TGTGCCAGCAGTGAATACGGGGGGGCCCGTGAGACCCAGTACTTC. Filled out from reference TRBV25-1 and TRBJ2-5, the complete variable domain reads EADIYQTPRYLVIGTGKKITLECSQTMGHDKMYWYQQDPGMELHLIHYSYGVNSTEKGDLSSESTVSRIRTEHFPLTLESARPSHTSQYLCASSEYGGARETQYFGPGTRLLVL.

This clone was seen a handful of times. The gene calls are TRBV11-2 and TRBJ1-5, with 7 nucleotides matching TRBD1. In germline, CDR1 is SGHAT, CDR2 FQNNGV. The CDR3 sequence is 14 residues long. The ends lost 0 bases at V and 6 bases at J; junction bases unmatched: 2. The CDR3, as DNA: TGTGCCAGCAGCTTAGACAGGGGGAGTCAGCCCCAGCATTTT. It yields the protein CASSLDRGSQPQHF.

The V call is TRBV6-1, the J call TRBJ1-2, with D possibly matching TRBD1 (5 bases). The CDR3 is 16 residues long. Germline-derived CDR1 and CDR2 are MNHNS and SASEGT. V lost 2 bases, J lost 4 bases, and 17 bases lay in between. The CDR3 loop reads CASSESTVSNRYGYTF. In nucleotides, the CDR3 is TGTGCCAGCAGTGAATCGACAGTTTCCAACCGCTATGGCTACACCTTC.